Shown below are 25 T cell receptor beta chains from a single sample sequenced in a study of early T cells in non-severe SARS-CoV-2 infection. MiXCR, applied by TCRdb to the 5' RACE reads, yields one record per CDR3 protein. The sample shows 40,000 to 55,000 distinct CDR3 sequences, about 12% of them seen only once. Specimen: whole blood. These receptors were obtained from an adult who was a healthcare worker with PCR-confirmed SARS-CoV-2 infection or an uninfected control (not recorded which).

This clonotype was observed at least ten times. The chain is built from TRBV6-5 and TRBJ1-2, with 11 bases that match TRBD1. J was trimmed by 3 bases and V by 7 bases; bases with no gene match: 4. This CDR3 region has 14 residues. CDR1 and CDR2 from the germline V gene are MNHEY and SVGAGI. As DNA, the CDR3 is TGTGCCAGCACCAGGACAGGGGGCGACTATGGCTACACCTTC. This sequence encodes CASTRTGGDYGYTF.

This clonotype was picked up a small number of times. The rearrangement joins TRBV7-3 to TRBJ1-1; D is perhaps TRBD1 (6 bases). V was shortened by 6 bases and J by 2 bases, with 16 bases between the two germline ends. Germline V lookup: CDR1 SGHTA, CDR2 FQGTGA. The CDR3 sequence is 15 residues long. CDR3 nucleotides: TGTGCCAGCAGGCGGGGGCCAGACCCCAACACTGAAGCTTTCTTT. Its protein product is CASRRGPDPNTEAFF.

This clonotype showed up many times. V gene TRBV20-1 combines with J gene TRBJ2-7, with a weak D call TRBD2 (6 bases). The CDR3 contains 12 residues. Germline CDR1 DFQATT, CDR2 SNEGSKA (reference sequence). Trimming pared 5 bases from V and 0 bases from J, leaving 8 bases between. This CDR3 is CSAQRVSYEQYF. Here the CDR3 DNA reads TGCAGTGCTCAGCGGGTCTCCTACGAGCAGTACTTC.

This chain connects TRBV6-5 to TRBJ1-4; a possible D gene is TRBD1 (6 bases). The CDR3 consists of 14 residues. Germline V CDR1 and CDR2: MNHEY, SVGAGI. V was pared by 6 bases and J by 6 bases, with 14 bases between. The CDR3 sequence: CASSWGGRDEKLFF. The CDR3, as DNA: TGTGCCAGCAGCTGGGGGGGGCGCGATGAAAAACTGTTTTTT.

The gene calls are TRBV20-1 and TRBJ2-7; 8 bases are a match to TRBD2. J lost 4 bases, V lost 5 bases, and 7 bases had no gene match. The germline CDR1 and CDR2 sequences are DFQATT and SNEGSKA (reference sequence). This CDR3 has 13 amino acids. CDR3 sequence reads: CSAVAGFDYEQYF. The DNA for the CDR3 is TGCAGTGCTGTAGCGGGATTCGATTACGAGCAGTACTTC.

This clonotype was counted at least ten times. J is TRBJ2-3 and V is TRBV29-1; D possibly corresponds to TRBD2 (6 bases). The V gene's germline CDR1 is SQVTM and CDR2 ANQGSEA. Trimming stripped 3 bases from V and 0 bases from J, with 10 bases between. CDR3 length: 14 amino acids. CDR3 loop: CSVEFAGSTDTQYF. CDR3 in DNA: TGCAGCGTTGAGTTCGCGGGGAGCACAGATACGCAGTATTTT.

V gene TRBV29-1 combines with J gene TRBJ2-4; no definite D call. This CDR3 is 12 amino acids long. V lost 2 bases and J lost 6, with 8 bases in between. Germline V CDR1 and CDR2: SQVTM, ANQGSEA. As DNA, the CDR3 is TGCAGCGTTGAAACCGCGTCAAACATTCAGTACTTC. Protein product: CSVETASNIQYF.

This chain's CDR3 is CASTFDRRNEKLFF. CDR3 DNA sequence: TGTGCCAGCACCTTCGACAGGCGGAATGAAAAACTGTTTTTT. The V call is TRBV7-9, the J call TRBJ1-4, with a tentative D call TRBD1 (6 bases). V lost 7 bases and J 5 bases, leaving 14 bases between the germline ends. Per the germline V gene, CDR1 is SEHNR and CDR2 is FQNEAQ (reference sequence). The CDR3 runs to 14 residues.

V gene TRBV5-1 combines with J gene TRBJ2-7; D is uncertain. V lost 0 bases and J 2 bases, leaving 12 bases between the germline ends. CDR3 size: 15 residues. CDR1 is SGHRS and CDR2 is YFSETQ in the germline V gene. CDR3 sequence (DNA): TGCGCCAGCAGCTTGGCCGCCAGCCGAACCTACGAGCAGTACTTC. Amino acid sequence: CASSLAASRTYEQYF.

In its sample, this clonotype was seen a few times. The chain employs TRBV20-1 and TRBJ2-7; D perhaps matches TRBD1 (6 bases). This CDR3 contains 13 residues. Germline CDR1 is DFQATT and CDR2 is SNEGSKA (reference sequence). Trimming cost V 6 bases and J 0 bases, with 12 bases left between them. This CDR3 reads CSAPGQYSYEQYF. The CDR3 DNA follows: TGCAGTGCGCCAGGACAGTACTCCTACGAGCAGTACTTC.

At least ten counts were recorded for this clonotype. V usage is TRBV5-4 and J usage is TRBJ2-1, with 8 bases aligning to TRBD2. This CDR3 is built from 13 residues. V was pared by 10 bases and J by 6 bases, with 9 bases of the junction left unmatched. CDR1 is SGHNT, CDR2 YYREEE, per germline (reference sequence). The CDR3 region has the DNA TGTGCCCCTTCCCGGGGGACTAGCAATGAGCAGTTCTTC. This encodes CAPSRGTSNEQFF.

This clonotype was counted many times. The CDR3 bases are TGCAGTGCTCTTAGCGGGAGGAGGTCCTACGAGCAGTACTTC. Translation gives CSALSGRRSYEQYF. This chain joins TRBV20-1 and TRBJ2-7, with 10 bases that match TRBD2. The CDR3 covers 14 residues. Trimming cost V 5 bases and J 1 base; bases outside gene matches: 5. From germline, CDR1 is DFQATT and CDR2 SNEGSKA (reference sequence).

The V call is TRBV28, the J call TRBJ1-6; D gene unclear. With 6 bases removed from V and 0 bases from J, the gap between germline ends came to 15 bases. CDR1 and CDR2 (germline): MDHEN, SYDVKM. The CDR3 length is 17 residues. CDR3 sequence reads: CASRESPTSSYNSPLHF. DNA for the CDR3: TGTGCCAGCAGGGAGAGCCCGACGAGCTCCTATAATTCACCCCTCCACTTT.

This clonotype occurred many times. V gene TRBV5-4 combines with J gene TRBJ2-7; a weak D match, TRBD1 (7 bases). The CDR3 runs to 14 residues. Per the germline V gene, CDR1 is SGHNT and CDR2 is YYREEE (reference sequence). V lost 3 bases and J 3 bases, leaving 13 bases between the germline ends. This CDR3 is CASSSGGSHYEQYF. For the CDR3, the DNA is TGTGCCAGCAGCTCAGGGGGGTCCCACTACGAGCAGTACTTC.

This clonotype was counted ten times or more. The chain carries TRBV4-1 and TRBJ1-1; D not certain. The germline V gene encodes CDR1 MGHRA and CDR2 YSYEKL. This CDR3 is built from 15 residues. Trimming pared 0 bases from V and 0 bases from J, leaving 8 bases between. CDR3 DNA sequence: TGCGCCAGCAGCCAAGATCGACGGCTGAACACTGAAGCTTTCTTT. Translation: CASSQDRRLNTEAFF.

This clonotype has ten or more counts. The chain employs TRBV5-1 and TRBJ2-7; D is perhaps TRBD1 (5 bases). Germline V gene data show CDR1 as SGHRS and CDR2 as YFSETQ. The CDR3 is made up of 15 amino acids. Trimming left V 1 base short and J 2 bases short, with 13 bases between. The CDR3 bases are TGCGCCAGCAGCTTGTTTCAGGGTTCGGCCTACGAGCAGTACTTC. It specifies CASSLFQGSAYEQYF.

The chain joins TRBV19 to TRBJ2-5; possibly TRBD2 for D (6 bases). The CDR3 spans 14 residues. V lost 7 bases and J lost 6, with 18 bases in between. Germline loops: CDR1 LNHDA, CDR2 SQIVND (reference sequence). CDR3 DNA: TGTGCCAGTACCCCCCGGGGGAGCGCCAAGACCCAGTACTTC. This gives the protein CASTPRGSAKTQYF.

This clonotype appeared a few times. The J gene is TRBJ1-1, the V gene TRBV28; 8 nucleotides agree with TRBD1. CDR3 size: 14 residues. The germline CDR1 and CDR2 sequences are MDHEN and SYDVKM. V lost 2 bases and J lost 5; bases outside the gene matches: 4. CDR3 amino acids: CASSLQGARTEAFF. The CDR3 nucleotides are TGTGCCAGCAGTTTACAGGGGGCCCGGACTGAAGCTTTCTTT.

This clonotype was recorded a few times. The J gene is TRBJ2-4, the V gene TRBV5-1, with D perhaps matching TRBD1 or TRBD2 (5 bases each). Trimming took off 4 bases at V and 0 bases at J, with 11 bases between the two ends. This CDR3 spans 15 amino acids. Germline loops: CDR1 SGHRS, CDR2 YFSETQ. In DNA, the CDR3 is TGCGCCAGCAGCCTGTCGGGGCTAGCCAAAAACATTCAGTACTTC. It yields the protein CASSLSGLAKNIQYF.

There are many counts of this clonotype. The rearrangement links TRBV5-5 to TRBJ2-7; 7 bases are a match to TRBD2. Germline lookup yields CDR1 SGHKS and CDR2 YYEKEE (reference sequence). This CDR3 region has 14 residues. V lost 4 bases to trimming and J lost 5 bases; unmatched junction nucleotides: 9. In DNA, the CDR3 is TGTGCCAGCAGCCGGGATCAGCGGGGCCACGAGCAGTACTTC. Protein product: CASSRDQRGHEQYF.

This clonotype was observed a handful of times. The chain couples TRBV2 to TRBJ1-1; unclear D gene. CDR1 SNHLY and CDR2 FYNNEI come from the germline V gene. V dropped 2 bases and J dropped 10 bases, with 8 bases sitting between them. The CDR3 is 11 residues long. For the CDR3, the DNA is TGTGCCAGCAGTGAATCCGTAGGAGCTTTCTTT. This codes for CASSESVGAFF. Using reference TRBV2 and TRBJ1-1 for the parts outside the CDR3, the full variable domain is EPEVTQTPSHQVTQMGQEVILRCVPISNHLYFYWYRQILGQKVEFLVSFYNNEISEKSEIFDDQFSVERPDGSNFTLKIRSTKLEDSAMYFCASSESVGAFFGQGTRLTVV.

The chain carries TRBV21-1 and TRBJ2-5. TRBV21-1 represents a pseudogene. CDR3 length equals 12 residues. The CDR3 coding sequence is TGTGCCAGCAGCAAAGCCGGTGAGACCCAGTACTTC. It translates to CASSKAGETQYF.

This clonotype was found many times. This chain connects TRBV7-2 to TRBJ1-6; D is ambiguous. The CDR3 has 15 amino acids. The ends were cut back, 0 bases at V and 10 bases at J, with 13 bases in the middle. CDR1 and CDR2 (germline): SGHTA, FQGNSA. Here the CDR3 reads CASSLAVSLNSPLHF. The CDR3 DNA reads TGTGCCAGCAGCTTAGCGGTCAGTTTGAACTCACCCCTCCACTTT.

The CDR3 region is CASSLEGGNTIYF. The CDR3 DNA reads as TGTGCCAGCAGCTTGGAAGGGGGAAACACCATATATTTT. The chain combines TRBV5-5 with TRBJ1-3, with unresolved D. The CDR3 length is 13 residues. V was cut by 0 bases and J by 4 bases, with 5 bases left in between. The germline gives CDR1 SGHKS, CDR2 YYEKEE (reference sequence).

This clonotype was seen a few times. The V gene is TRBV11-2, the J gene TRBJ2-1; D is perhaps TRBD2 (5 bases). This CDR3 comprises 16 residues. Germline assignment: CDR1 SGHAT and CDR2 FQNNGV. V was trimmed by 7 bases and J by 0 bases, leaving 16 bases between them. This CDR3 reads CASTLMATSSYNEQFF. The CDR3 nucleotides read TGTGCCAGCACCCTAATGGCCACTAGCTCCTACAATGAGCAGTTCTTC.